Listed below are T cell receptor beta chains from one sample, sequenced in a study of prognosis after radiotherapy for stage I lung cancer. TCRdb redid the calling of the multiplex PCR reads with MiXCR, one entry per CDR3 protein. Of about 18,000 distinct CDR3 sequences in the sample, roughly 55% were seen once. The sequenced sample was PBMCs, obtained before or after stereotactic body radiation therapy (not recorded which). The receptors derive from a donor at least 50 years old with non-small cell lung cancer. CDR3s include the opening cysteine and the closing phenylalanine or tryptophan. The D gene is left open where the match is weak. Expanded clones are given a class, and other clones once, few, many or no size at all.

d_call	clone_size	v_call	j_call	cdr3_aa	cdr3_nt
NA	NA	TRBV28	TRBJ1-5	CSSMNTGCQPQHF	TGTTCCAGCATGAACACCGGATGTCAGCCCCAGCATTTT
NA	NA	TRBV2	TRBJ1-2	CASRRSGSYYGYTF	TGTGCCAGCAGACGGTCAGGGTCTTACTATGGCTACACCTTC
TRBD1	many	TRBV5-6	TRBJ1-1	CASSLTGGRTEAFF	TGTGCCAGCAGCCTTACAGGGGGCAGGACTGAAGCTTTCTTT
TRBD2	NA	TRBV9	TRBJ2-7	CASSVASSGTIYDQYF	TGTGCCAGCAGCGTAGCATCTAGCGGGACGATATACGATCAGTACTTC
NA	NA	TRBV2	TRBJ1-2	CASKGFTQDYGYTF	TGTGCCAGCAAAGGCTTTACCCAGGACTATGGCTACACCTTC
TRBD2	once	TRBV6-2/TRBV6-3	TRBJ2-1	CASLSASGSYNNEQFF	TGTGCCAGCCTCTCGGCTAGCGGGAGCTACAACAATGAGCAGTTCTTC
TRBD2	NA	TRBV6-2/TRBV6-3	TRBJ2-3	CASRLAGGGPDTQYF	TGTGCCAGCAGGCTAGCGGGAGGGGGTCCAGATACGCAGTATTTT
NA	many	TRBV24-1	TRBJ2-5	CATSDPLPQETQYF	TGTGCCACCAGTGATCCGCTACCCCAAGAGACCCAGTACTTC
NA	medium-sized	TRBV11-3	TRBJ2-1	CASSLQSLGAYNEQFF	TGTGCCAGCAGCTTGCAGTCTCTAGGGGCCTACAATGAGCAGTTCTTC
NA	NA	TRBV7-9	TRBJ2-3	CASSFGAADTQYF	TGTGCCAGCAGCTTCGGGGCCGCCGATACGCAGTATTTT
NA	NA	TRBV6-2/TRBV6-3	TRBJ2-2	CASSLQGWDTGELFF	TGTGCCAGCAGTTTACAGGGATGGGACACCGGGGAGCTGTTTTTT
NA	NA	TRBV6-2/TRBV6-3	TRBJ2-1	CASSYSASVLYNEQFF	TGTGCCAGCAGTTACTCGGCTAGCGTATTGTACAATGAGCAGTTCTTC
NA	many	TRBV5-1	TRBJ2-3	CASSLYRADTQYF	TGCGCCAGCAGCCTCTACAGGGCAGATACGCAGTATTTT
NA	NA	TRBV6-1	TRBJ1-1	CASSLGRAANTEAFF	TGTGCCAGCAGCTTGGGACGGGCCGCCAACACTGAAGCTTTCTTT
NA	medium-sized	TRBV6-2/TRBV6-3	TRBJ1-6	CASKEQKNSPLHF	TGTGCCAGCAAGGAACAGAAAAATTCACCCCTCCACTTT
NA	many	TRBV19	TRBJ1-1	CASSIDRWTEAFF	TGTGCCAGTAGTATAGATCGATGGACTGAAGCTTTCTTT
NA	NA	TRBV4-2	TRBJ2-6	CASSQDMGVGGANVLTF	TGTGCCAGCAGCCAAGACATGGGGGTGGGTGGGGCCAACGTCCTGACTTTC
NA	many	TRBV11-2	TRBJ2-4	CASSSGGETIQYF	TGTGCCAGCAGCTCGGGCGGAGAGACCATTCAGTACTTC
TRBD1	many	TRBV20-1	TRBJ1-1	CSASGQGSTLEAFF	TGCAGTGCAAGCGGACAGGGGTCCACTCTTGAAGCTTTCTTT
NA	NA	TRBV5-1	TRBJ1-5	CASSVELGHPQHF	TGCGCCAGCAGCGTGGAGTTGGGGCATCCCCAGCATTTT
NA	many	TRBV15	TRBJ2-1	CATSRDFSSYNEQFF	TGTGCCACCAGCAGAGATTTTAGCTCCTACAATGAGCAGTTCTTC
TRBD1	NA	TRBV6-1	TRBJ2-7	CATRQGAPYEQYF	TGTGCCACCCGACAGGGGGCGCCCTACGAGCAGTACTTC
TRBD2	few	TRBV27	TRBJ2-6	CASRTSGRATEYGANVLTF	TGTGCCAGCCGGACTAGCGGGAGGGCAACAGAGTATGGGGCCAACGTCCTGACTTTC
TRBD1	many	TRBV10-3	TRBJ2-3	CAIGTGGTDTQYF	TGTGCCATCGGGACAGGGGGCACAGATACGCAGTATTTT
NA	many	TRBV28	TRBJ1-5	CASRYGEGYQPQHF	TGTGCCAGCAGATATGGGGAGGGTTACCAGCCCCAGCATTTT
NA	NA	TRBV20-1	TRBJ1-2	CSAVKATRGAFGGYGYTF	TGCAGTGCCGTAAAAGCAACGAGGGGCGCTTTCGGGGGCTATGGCTACACCTTC
NA	many	TRBV28	TRBJ1-2	CASSLRQGENTF	TGTGCCAGCAGTTTAAGGCAGGGAGAGAACACCTTC
TRBD1	NA	TRBV6-1	TRBJ2-2	CASSEHQGDTGELFF	TGTGCCAGCAGTGAACATCAGGGGGACACCGGGGAGCTGTTTTTT
NA	many	TRBV3-1	TRBJ1-2	CASSPLGRYGYTF	TGTGCCAGCAGCCCGCTGGGAAGGTATGGCTACACCTTC